What follows are 27 T cell receptor beta chains derived from one specimen sequenced in a study of tumor and adjacent non-tumor tissue in lung cancer (dated by TCRdb to 2017 to 2018). The library was built by means of multiplex PCR. Sequencing instrument: Illumina HiSeq 2500. TCRbeta libraries were constructed through three rounds of nested PCR with primers (Table S4) according to protocols modified from ARM-PCR. Using fastp at Q25 and MiXCR, TCRdb reprocessed the public reads and kept productive beta chains. A single entry per CDR3 protein holds the most common genes and DNA from its merged rows. Recorded for this sample are approximately 140,000 distinct CDR3 sequences; around 66% of them occurred a single time. The ten largest clones represent about 20% of the sample. RNA was isolated from bulk, unsorted tissue, and RNA quality was assessed with a NanoDrop ND-1000 and an Agilent 2100. What was sequenced was lung tumor tissue. The source of these receptors is a man in his fifties or sixties with small cell lung cancer.

This chain links TRBV12-3 or TRBV12-4 with TRBJ2-7; unclear D gene. Deletions cut 7 bases from V and 5 bases from J, with 21 bases between. The CDR3 loop spans 15 amino acids. The CDR3 sequence is CASTSPLHGSHEQYF. The CDR3 nucleotides are TGTGCCAGCACTTCGCCCCTTCACGGGTCCCACGAGCAGTACTTC.

This clonotype showed up just once. At one boundary the junction diverges from the germline segment, which might be a read error. The gene calls are TRBV6-2 or TRBV6-3 and TRBJ2-3, with TRBD2 as a possible D gene (5 bases). CDR3 length equals 14 residues. Germline V gene data show CDR1 as MNHEY and CDR2 as SVGEGT. This CDR3 is CPSTPVGDTDTQYF. As DNA, the CDR3 is TGTCCCAGCACCCCTGTGGGAGACACAGATACGCAGTATTTT.

Ten or more counts support this clonotype. The chain couples TRBV20-1 to TRBJ1-2; D gene unclear. V lost 5 bases and J lost 10, with 20 bases in between. The CDR3 runs 13 residues. Germline loops: CDR1 DFQATT, CDR2 SNEGSKA (reference sequence). CDR3 bases: TGCAGTGCTTACTGGGCCCGGCAGATCGTCTACACCTTC. It is translated as CSAYWARQIVYTF.

The gene calls are TRBV6-1 and TRBJ2-1; TRBD1 is a possible D gene (6 bases). The CDR3 spans 15 residues. V shed 2 bases and J shed 16 bases, with 24 bases lying between them. The germline CDR1 and CDR2 sequences are MNHNS and SASEGT. The CDR3 DNA reads TGTGCCAGCAGTGAATTTGGGGGCGACCTCAATGATCAATTCTTC. Translated: CASSEFGGDLNDQFF.

With regard to this clonotype: A much larger clone lies a single base off, so this may be a read error. The chain links TRBV29-1 to TRBJ2-1; TRBD1 matches 8 bases. The CDR3 runs 13 residues. Per germline, CDR1 SQVTM and CDR2 ANQGSEA. CDR3 region: CSVSQGVQNEEFF. In DNA form, the CDR3 reads TGCAGCGTTTCACAGGGGGTTCAGAATGAGGAGTTCTTC.

This clonotype was counted a few times. The chain is built from TRBV4-2 and TRBJ2-1, with a weak D call TRBD2 (6 bases). Germline CDR1 LGHNA, CDR2 YNFKEQ. This CDR3 region has 13 residues. Trimming removed 3 bases at V and 9 bases at J, with 12 bases between. The CDR3 protein is CASSHLAWAEQFF. The CDR3 DNA follows: TGTGCCAGCAGCCACCTAGCGTGGGCTGAGCAGTTCTTC.

About this clonotype itself: Mismatch with germline at one junction end may stem from a read error. V gene TRBV12-5 combines with J gene TRBJ2-3; D remains unclear. This CDR3 spans 16 amino acids. Germline CDR1 LGHNT, CDR2 FRNRAP. CDR3 nucleotide sequence: TGTGCTAGTGGTCCGTGGCCGACGAAGGTCACAAATACGCAGTATTTC. This gives the protein CASGPWPTKVTNTQYF.

A word on this clonotype: An end of the junction does not agree with germline; a read error may underlie this. The chain recombines TRBV20-1 with TRBJ2-5; TRBD2 might be the D (6 bases). Germline CDR1 DFQATT, CDR2 SNEGSKA (reference sequence). The CDR3 has 11 amino acids. The CDR3: CSASRRETQYF. DNA for the CDR3: TGCAGTGCTAGCCGGAGGGAGACACAGTACTTC.

V usage is TRBV4-1 and J usage is TRBJ1-2, with TRBD1 matching 8 bases. This CDR3 spans 15 amino acids. Germline values: CDR1 MGHRA, CDR2 YSYEKL. CDR3 sequence reads: CVGRTGTGFNYGYTF. For the CDR3, the DNA is TGCGTCGGCAGGACCGGGACAGGCTTTAACTATGGCTACACCTTC.

The chain has TRBV7-9 and TRBJ1-1; no firm D call. Trimming removed 7 bases at V and 1 base at J, with 13 bases between. The CDR3 runs 14 residues. Looked up from germline, CDR1 is SEHNR and CDR2 is FQNEAQ (reference sequence). The CDR3, as DNA: TGTGCCAGCATCACAGTCCAAACGAACACTGAAGCTTTCTTT. Translated: CASITVQTNTEAFF.

This clonotype was observed many times. The chain recombines TRBV5-1 with TRBJ1-6, with D uncertain. The germline V gene has CDR1 SGHRS and CDR2 YFSETQ. V lost 0 bases and J 8 bases, leaving 6 bases between the germline ends. The length of the CDR3 is 13 residues. In nucleotides, the CDR3 is TGCGCCAGCAGCTTGGATGCCGATTCACCCCTCCACTTT. It specifies CASSLDADSPLHF.

The CDR3 spells CASSEPGQGPYGYTF. The CDR3 DNA sequence: TGTGCCAGCAGTGAACCGGGACAGGGTCCCTATGGCTACACCTTC. The rearrangement links TRBV28 to TRBJ1-2; TRBD1 aligns across 9 bases. Germline V gives CDR1 MDHEN, CDR2 SYDVKM. Unmatched junction bases numbered 8, after V lost 5 bases and J lost 4 bases. This CDR3 spans 15 amino acids.

About this clonotype: Given the absence of the conserved phenylalanine or tryptophan at the CDR3 end, a read error is likely. The chain has TRBV9 and TRBJ2-3; TRBD2 aligns across 7 bases. This CDR3 is 16 amino acids long. J lost 4 bases, V lost 3 bases, and 11 bases had no gene match. Germline V lookup: CDR1 SGDLS, CDR2 YYNGEE. The CDR3 here is CASSARPGGSPDTQYL. CDR3 in DNA: TGTGCCAGCAGCGCCCGGCCGGGCGGGAGCCCAGATACGCAGTATCTT.

Worth noting for this clonotype: One end of the junction is discordant with germline, which a read error may explain. V gene TRBV28 combines with J gene TRBJ2-7, with a weak D call TRBD2 (5 bases). This CDR3 contains 11 residues. Looked up from germline, CDR1 is MDHEN and CDR2 is SYDVKM. For the CDR3, the DNA is TGTGCCAGCAGGGGAGCCTACAAGCAGTACTTC. Translating it yields CASRGAYKQYF.

Concerning this clonotype itself: One end of the junction varies from germline; a read error may be responsible. The chain links TRBV11-1 to TRBJ2-1; a possible D gene is TRBD2 (6 bases). Germline values: CDR1 SGHAT, CDR2 FQDESV (reference sequence). The CDR3 sequence is 15 residues long. In nucleotides, the CDR3 is TGTGCCAGCAGCCCACGACTCGCGGGATACAATGAGGAGTTCTTC. Translating gives CASSPRLAGYNEEFF.

This clonotype was counted a few times. This may be a read error: a much more frequent sequence differs by one nucleotide. This chain joins TRBV5-4 and TRBJ2-3; D is possibly TRBD1 (5 bases). The length of the CDR3 is 13 residues. The ends were cut back, 5 bases at V and 3 bases at J, with 10 bases in the middle. Germline V gene data show CDR1 as SGHNT and CDR2 as YYREEE (reference sequence). The CDR3 DNA reads TGTGCCAGCAGAGTTACAGGAACAGATACGCAGTATTTT. Its translation: CASRVTGTDTQYF. The full variable domain, with the rest looked up from reference TRBV5-4 and TRBJ2-3, is ETGVTQSPTHLIKTRGQQVTLRCSSQSGHNTVSWYQQALGQGPQFIFQYYREEENGRGNFPPRFSGLQFPNYSSELNVNALELDDSALYLCASRVTGTDTQYFGPGTRLTVL.

Details on this clonotype: Just one base apart from a much larger clone, this may be a read error. The CDR3 DNA is TGTGCCAGCAGTTGGACCGGGGGGCTGTTTTTT. Its translation is CASSWTGGLFF. This chain uses TRBV5-5 with TRBJ2-2; the D gene is possibly TRBD2 (6 bases). Germline V CDR1 and CDR2: SGHKS, YYEKEE (reference sequence). The CDR3 is 11 amino acids.

CDR3 in amino acids: CSARLQGAREHFF. The CDR3 nucleotides are TGCAGTGCTAGGCTACAGGGGGCGCGTGAACATTTCTTC. V usage is TRBV20-1 and J usage is TRBJ2-1; 9 bases align to TRBD1. CDR3 length equals 13 residues. From germline, CDR1 is DFQATT and CDR2 SNEGSKA (reference sequence). The V gene end was trimmed by 3 bases and the J gene end by 16 bases; junction bases not matched to a gene: 13.

The V gene is TRBV20-1, the J gene TRBJ2-7, with 9 positions matching TRBD2. The CDR3 covers 14 residues. The trim removed 5 bases at V and 5 bases at J, leaving 10 bases unmatched. Germline CDR1 reads DFQATT; CDR2 reads SNEGSKA (reference sequence). CDR3 residues: CSAGGREGFHEQYF. The CDR3 DNA sequence: TGCAGTGCTGGGGGGCGGGAGGGCTTTCACGAGCAGTACTTC.

This sequence joins TRBV18 and TRBJ2-1; 13 bases are a match to TRBD2. The CDR3 sequence is 15 residues long. Germline V gives CDR1 KGHSH, CDR2 LQKENI. After removal of 1 base from V and 7 bases from J, the junction contained 1 base not matched to a gene. The CDR3 region has the DNA TGTGCCAGCTCACCACTACTAGCGGGAGGGAATGAGCAGTTCTTC. Amino acid sequence: CASSPLLAGGNEQFF.

The table lists this clonotype with many counts. V and J are TRBV29-1 and TRBJ2-1; D assignment may be TRBD1 or TRBD2 (5 bases each). The CDR3 loop spans 14 amino acids. The germline V and J ends were trimmed by 0 bases and 9 bases, with 15 bases remaining between them. Per the germline V gene, CDR1 is SQVTM and CDR2 is ANQGSEA. CDR3 sequence (DNA): TGCAGCGTTGAAGATCTGAGGGGATCGGGTGAGCAGTTCTTC. It specifies CSVEDLRGSGEQFF.

The sample holds a few counts of this clonotype. This chain joins TRBV20-1 and TRBJ2-7; D gene uncertain. There are 17 residues in the CDR3. Trimming shortened V by 0 bases and J by 0 bases, and 18 bases separated the two germline ends. From germline, CDR1 is DFQATT and CDR2 SNEGSKA (reference sequence). The DNA for the CDR3 is TGCAGTGCTAGAGATCTGGCAGGCAAAAACAACTCCTACGAGCAGTACGTC. It is translated as CSARDLAGKNNSYEQYV.

Concerning this clonotype itself: A much larger clone lies a single base off, so this may be a read error. The CDR3 here is CSVDEDMGFQYF. CDR3 nucleotide sequence: TGCAGCGTTGATGAGGACATGGGTTTTCAGTACTTC. The chain is built from TRBV29-1 and TRBJ2-4; the D gene is possibly TRBD1 (5 bases). Looked up from germline, CDR1 is SQVTM and CDR2 is ANQGSEA. V lost 3 bases and J lost 11, with 14 bases in between. The CDR3 sequence is 12 residues long.

This clonotype was seen at least ten times. The V call is TRBV6-6, the J call TRBJ2-7, with D maybe TRBD1 (6 bases). The V gene's germline CDR1 is MNHNY and CDR2 SVGAGI (reference sequence). Trimming took 6 bases from V and 3 from J, leaving 18 bases between them. There are 15 residues in the CDR3. CDR3 coding DNA: TGTGCCAGCAGCTCACTTCAACAGGGTTTCTACGAGCAGTACGTC. Amino acid sequence: CASSSLQQGFYEQYV.

The V call is TRBV20-1, the J call TRBJ2-7; D gene ambiguous. V was pared by 5 bases and J by 2 bases, with 19 bases between. Germline loops: CDR1 DFQATT, CDR2 SNEGSKA (reference sequence). The CDR3 contains 15 residues. CDR3 amino acids: CSAGVPDLHPYEQYF. The CDR3 DNA reads TGCAGTGCTGGAGTCCCTGACTTACATCCCTACGAGCAGTACTTC.

With regard to this clonotype: A much larger clonotype is one base distant, so this may be a read error. This chain joins TRBV12-3 or TRBV12-4 and TRBJ2-3; tentatively, D is TRBD1 (6 bases). This CDR3 is 15 amino acids long. Trimming removed 8 bases from V and 0 bases from J, with 15 bases in between. The CDR3 DNA is TGTGCCAGCTGTTGGGACATAACTAGCACAGATACGCAGTATTTT. Amino acids: CASCWDITSTDTQYF.

This clonotype showed up just once. A junction end diverges from the germline sequence, so it may reflect a read error. The chain joins TRBV19 to TRBJ1-6; 7 bases are a match to TRBD1. The CDR3 contains 14 residues. Per the germline V gene, CDR1 is LNHDA and CDR2 is SQIVND (reference sequence). CDR3 protein: CARSAGQQNSPLRF. The CDR3 coding sequence is TGTGCCCGTAGTGCGGGACAGCAGAATTCACCCCTCCGCTTT.